The 14 T cell receptor beta chains in this list originate from one sample, sequenced in a study of blood T cells in healthy people across ages. Primers used in a second PCR of roughly 6 to 11 cycles were a sample-barcoded 5' primer and a J-beta primer mix. TCRdb passed the 5' RACE reads through MiXCR, listing each CDR3 protein once. This table has roughly 1.6 million distinct CDR3 sequences, approximately 32% appearing once. The sequenced material came from blood. These TCRs come from a woman in her 30s in good health.

J is TRBJ2-1 and V is TRBV6-6; either TRBD1 or TRBD2 may supply D (5 bases each). Deletions cut 0 bases from V and 6 bases from J, with 9 bases between. The CDR3 has 14 amino acids. Germline V gene data show CDR1 as MNHNY and CDR2 as SVGAGI (reference sequence). The CDR3 bases are TGTGCCAGCAGTTACTCGAGGGGCCTCAATGAGCAGTTCTTC. It encodes CASSYSRGLNEQFF.

This rearrangement joins TRBV6-1 to TRBJ1-6; 8 bases fit TRBD1. With 2 bases clipped from V and 9 bases from J, the junction kept 3 bases outside the gene matches. The germline CDR1 and CDR2 sequences are MNHNS and SASEGT. The CDR3 is 14 amino acids. CDR3 sequence: CASSERTGSSPLHF. The CDR3 DNA sequence: TGTGCCAGCAGTGAAAGGACAGGGAGTTCACCCCTCCACTTT.

J is TRBJ2-6 and V is TRBV6-1; 7 bases are a match to TRBD2. Unmatched junction bases numbered 4, after V lost 2 bases and J lost 0 bases. Germline loops: CDR1 MNHNS, CDR2 SASEGT. The CDR3 runs 17 residues. CDR3 amino acids: CASSEWGGGSGANVLTF. CDR3 coding DNA: TGTGCCAGCAGTGAATGGGGCGGGGGCTCTGGGGCCAACGTCCTGACTTTC.

The J gene is TRBJ1-2, the V gene TRBV6-1, with D uncertain. V was shortened by 3 bases and J by 4 bases, with 12 bases between the two germline ends. This CDR3 spans 14 amino acids. Germline loops: CDR1 MNHNS, CDR2 SASEGT. Here the CDR3 DNA reads TGTGCCAGCAGTGACGGGGTTTGGACCTATGGCTACACCTTC. Amino acids: CASSDGVWTYGYTF.

The chain couples TRBV5-1 to TRBJ2-3, with D unresolved. This CDR3 has 12 amino acids. Germline assignment: CDR1 SGHRS and CDR2 YFSETQ. Trimming took 4 bases from V and 7 from J, leaving 10 bases between them. CDR3 in amino acids: CASSTGPNTQYF. Here the CDR3 DNA reads TGCGCCAGCAGCACCGGACCCAATACGCAGTATTTT.

This clonotype was seen many times. The V call is TRBV20-1, the J call TRBJ2-1; 7 bases are a match to TRBD2. CDR1 and CDR2 from the germline V gene are DFQATT and SNEGSKA (reference sequence). With V trimmed by 0 bases and J by 6 bases, 2 bases remained unmatched. The CDR3 has 13 residues. CDR3 region: CSARETSTNEQFF. Here the CDR3 DNA reads TGCAGTGCTAGAGAGACTAGCACCAATGAGCAGTTCTTC.

This clonotype has only a few counts. The chain couples TRBV3-1 to TRBJ1-2; D remains ambiguous. The germline V gene has CDR1 LGHDT and CDR2 YNNKEL (reference sequence). The V and J ends lost 1 base and 8 bases respectively, with 8 bases between them. This CDR3 region has 12 residues. This CDR3 reads CASSQVGEGYTF. The CDR3 region has the DNA TGTGCCAGCAGCCAAGTAGGAGAAGGCTACACCTTC.

This clonotype was detected only once. An end of the junction differs from the germline gene, which may be a read error. V and J are TRBV9 and TRBJ2-3; 8 bases are a match to TRBD2. Germline loops: CDR1 SGDLS, CDR2 YYNGEE. CDR3 size: 17 residues. The CDR3 DNA reads as TGTGCCAGCAGCGTAGGTATCTTAGCGGGACTGACAGATATGCAGTATTTT. Protein sequence: CASSVGILAGLTDMQYF.

This clonotype was recorded at least ten times. The V call is TRBV29-1, the J call TRBJ2-1; the D gene is possibly TRBD1 (6 bases). Germline V gene lookup returns CDR1 SQVTM and CDR2 ANQGSEA. CDR3 length: 13 amino acids. Trimming stripped 7 bases from V and 2 bases from J, with 12 bases between. The CDR3 protein is CSAGVQPYNEQFF. CDR3 coding DNA: TGCAGCGCAGGGGTACAACCCTACAATGAGCAGTTCTTC.

The chain has TRBV5-1 and TRBJ2-5; D possibly corresponds to TRBD2 (5 bases). Germline CDR1 SGHRS, CDR2 YFSETQ. V lost 1 base to trimming and J lost 13 bases, with 11 bases between them. This CDR3 region has 11 residues. This chain's CDR3 is CASSLTGIWYF. The CDR3 bases are TGCGCCAGCAGCTTGACCGGGATATGGTACTTC. Looking up the rest from reference TRBV5-1 and TRBJ2-5 gives the full variable domain: KAGVTQTPRYLIKTRGQQVTLSCSPISGHRSVSWYQQTPGQGLQFLFEYFSETQRNKGNFPGRFSGRQFSNSRSEMNVSTLELGDSALYLCASSLTGIWYFGPGTRLLVL.

There are a few counts of this clonotype. This chain connects TRBV5-1 to TRBJ1-5; D is uncertain. Germline-derived CDR1 and CDR2 are SGHRS and YFSETQ. The V gene lost 0 bases and the J gene lost 5 bases, with 9 bases spanning the gap. The CDR3 contains 14 residues. The CDR3 loop reads CASSLDSFDQPQHF. The CDR3 DNA is TGCGCCAGCAGCTTGGACAGCTTCGATCAGCCCCAGCATTTT.

This chain uses TRBV7-2 with TRBJ2-3, with TRBD2 identical over 9 bases. V gave up 5 bases and J gave up 3 bases; unmatched junction bases: 9. This CDR3 spans 16 amino acids. The germline gives CDR1 SGHTA, CDR2 FQGNSA. CDR3 residues: CASSPEGAGGTDTQYF. CDR3 DNA sequence: TGTGCCAGCAGCCCTGAGGGGGCGGGGGGGACAGATACGCAGTATTTT.

The chain recombines TRBV9 with TRBJ2-3, with D perhaps matching TRBD1 or TRBD2 (5 bases each). With 3 bases removed from V and 2 bases from J, the gap between germline ends came to 25 bases. Germline loops: CDR1 SGDLS, CDR2 YYNGEE. CDR3 length: 19 amino acids. The CDR3 protein is CASSAFDWFWDDNTDTQYF. Here the CDR3 DNA reads TGTGCCAGCAGCGCTTTCGACTGGTTTTGGGACGACAACACAGATACGCAGTATTTT. Drawing the rest from reference TRBV9 and TRBJ2-3, the complete variable domain is DSGVTQTPKHLITATGQRVTLRCSPRSGDLSVYWYQQSLDQGLQFLIQYYNGEERAKGNILERFSAQQFPDLHSELNLSSLELGDSALYFCASSAFDWFWDDNTDTQYFGPGTRLTVL.

This CDR3 is CAISRTSGASYEQYF. DNA of the CDR3: TGTGCCATCAGTAGGACTAGCGGGGCCTCCTACGAGCAGTACTTC. J is TRBJ2-7 and V is TRBV10-3; TRBD2 matches 12 bases. Trimming cost V 5 bases and J 0 bases; bases outside gene matches: 2. The length of the CDR3 is 15 residues. Germline values: CDR1 ENHRY, CDR2 SYGVKD.